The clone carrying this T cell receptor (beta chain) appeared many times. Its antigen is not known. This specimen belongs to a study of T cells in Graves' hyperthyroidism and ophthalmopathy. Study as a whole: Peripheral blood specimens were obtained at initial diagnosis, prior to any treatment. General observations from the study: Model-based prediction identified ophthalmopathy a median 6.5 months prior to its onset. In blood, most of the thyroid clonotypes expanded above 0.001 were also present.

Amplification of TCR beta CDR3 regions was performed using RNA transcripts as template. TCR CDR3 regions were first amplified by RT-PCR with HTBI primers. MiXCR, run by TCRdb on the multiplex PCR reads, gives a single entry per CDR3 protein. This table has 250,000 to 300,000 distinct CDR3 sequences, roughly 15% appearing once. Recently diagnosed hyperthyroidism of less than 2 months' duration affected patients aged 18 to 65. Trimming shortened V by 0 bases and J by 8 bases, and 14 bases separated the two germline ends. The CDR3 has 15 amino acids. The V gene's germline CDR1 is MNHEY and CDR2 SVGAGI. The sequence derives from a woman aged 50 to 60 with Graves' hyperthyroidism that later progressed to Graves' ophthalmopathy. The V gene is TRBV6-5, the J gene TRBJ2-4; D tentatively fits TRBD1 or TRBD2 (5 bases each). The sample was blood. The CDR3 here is CASSYSGAGRDIQYF. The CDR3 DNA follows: TGTGCCAGCAGTTACTCCGGGGCAGGGCGTGACATTCAGTACTTC.